The clone carrying this T cell receptor beta chain was picked up a small number of times. Its target is unknown. The sample belongs to a study of CD8 T cells in ankylosing spondylitis. Via MiXCR, TCRdb re-called the 5' RACE reads, giving one row per CDR3 protein. The table has nearly 350,000 distinct CDR3 sequences, about 15% seen once; the top ten hold 0.9% to 1.2%. The germline CDR1 and CDR2 sequences are SQVTM and ANQGSEA. The CDR3 is made up of 14 amino acids. V shed 4 bases, J shed 5 bases, and the junction held 6 bases outside the gene matches. Study-wide results and caveats: Significant enrichment of disease-linked clones was reportedly seen in matched ankylosing spondylitis synovial fluid. Reactive arthritis synovial fluid and blood were previously reported to contain some motif variants.

Sequencing was performed on blood, either unsorted or a sorted T cell fraction (not recorded which). This TCR was sampled from a male donor with ankylosing spondylitis or in good health (not recorded which). This chain connects TRBV29-1 to TRBJ2-3; 10 positions match TRBD2. The CDR3: CSVASSGSEDTQYF. The CDR3 DNA is TGCAGCGTTGCGTCTAGCGGGAGTGAAGATACGCAGTATTTT.